This note documents a single T cell receptor (beta chain) sequence. The Seattle patients joined while their infection was active and were tracked longitudinally afterward. The data were taken from a study of blood T cell repertoires in COVID-19. Overall study context: Italy, Spain and the United States were the sources of the convalescent and acute COVID-19 samples.

In the study's own analysis: Amplification of reference gene primers provided the estimated nucleated cell counts. Profiled with immunoSEQ multiplex PCR; TCRdb holds only in-frame clones, not every one. That table supplies the V and J calls and clone size; D and trimming were determined from the DNA. The table shows around 300,000 clones, with 80% to 90% occurring only once. The ends were cut back, 3 bases at V and 0 bases at J, with 12 bases in the middle. CDR1 is LNHDA and CDR2 is SQIVND in the germline V gene (reference sequence). The CDR3 sequence is 15 residues long. The chain carries TRBV19 and TRBJ2-7; maybe TRBD2 (6 bases). The receptor was isolated from a woman aged 50 to 60 with COVID-19, enrolled during active disease. The sample comprised peripheral blood. In DNA, the CDR3 is TGTGCCAGTAGTATCGTAGCGGAGAGCTCCTACGAGCAGTACTTC. Residues: CASSIVAESSYEQYF. The variable domain in full, with the rest retrieved from reference TRBV19 and TRBJ2-7, is DGGITQSPKYLFRKEGQNVTLSCEQNLNHDAMYWYRQDPGQGLRLIYYSQIVNDFQKGDIAEGYSVSREKKESFPLTVTSAQKNPTAFYLCASSIVAESSYEQYFGPGTRLTVT.